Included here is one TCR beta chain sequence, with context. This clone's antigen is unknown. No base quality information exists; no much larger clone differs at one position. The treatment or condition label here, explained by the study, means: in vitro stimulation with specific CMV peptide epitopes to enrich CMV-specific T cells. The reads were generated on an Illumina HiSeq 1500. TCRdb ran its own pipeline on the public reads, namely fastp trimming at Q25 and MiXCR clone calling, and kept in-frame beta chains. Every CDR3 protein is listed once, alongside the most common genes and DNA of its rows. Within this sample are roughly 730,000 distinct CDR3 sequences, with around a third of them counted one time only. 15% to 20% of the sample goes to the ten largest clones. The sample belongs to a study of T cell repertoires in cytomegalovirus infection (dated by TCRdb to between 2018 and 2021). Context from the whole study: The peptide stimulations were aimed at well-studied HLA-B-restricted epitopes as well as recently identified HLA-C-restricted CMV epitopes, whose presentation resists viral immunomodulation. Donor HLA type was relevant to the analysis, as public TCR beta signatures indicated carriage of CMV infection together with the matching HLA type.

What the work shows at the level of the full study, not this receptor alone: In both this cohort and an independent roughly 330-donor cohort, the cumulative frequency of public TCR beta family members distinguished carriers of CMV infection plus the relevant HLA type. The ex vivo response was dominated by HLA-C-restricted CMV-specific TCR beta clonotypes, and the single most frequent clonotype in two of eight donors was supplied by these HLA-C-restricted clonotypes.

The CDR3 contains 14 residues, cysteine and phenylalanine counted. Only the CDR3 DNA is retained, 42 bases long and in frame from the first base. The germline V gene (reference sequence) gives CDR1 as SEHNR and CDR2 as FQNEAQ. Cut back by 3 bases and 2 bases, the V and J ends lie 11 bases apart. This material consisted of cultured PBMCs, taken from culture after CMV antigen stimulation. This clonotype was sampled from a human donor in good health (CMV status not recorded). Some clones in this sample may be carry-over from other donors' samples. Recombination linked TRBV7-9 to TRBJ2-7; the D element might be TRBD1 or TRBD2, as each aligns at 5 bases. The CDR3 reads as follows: CASSFVGTPYEQYF. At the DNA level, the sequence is TGTGCCAGCAGCTTCGTGGGGACCCCCTACGAGCAGTACTTC.